The 24 T cell receptor beta chains listed next were all sequenced from one sample in a study of blood T cells in healthy people across ages. Primers used in a second PCR of roughly 7 to 11 cycles were a sample-barcoded 5' primer and a J-beta primer mix. Using its own MiXCR run on the 5' RACE reads, TCRdb lists one record per CDR3 protein. The sample gives about 1.6 million distinct CDR3 sequences, about 35% of which show up once; 11% is in the top ten. The sample taken for sequencing was blood. The receptors originated from a woman aged 25 to 39 in good health.

This clonotype was recorded at least ten times. This chain joins TRBV3-1 and TRBJ2-7; possibly TRBD1 or TRBD2 for D (6 bases each). Trimming pared 7 bases from V and 4 bases from J, leaving 11 bases between. Germline loops: CDR1 LGHDT, CDR2 YNNKEL (reference sequence). CDR3 length: 12 amino acids. The CDR3 loop is CASTRGPYEQYF. The CDR3 DNA follows: TGTGCCAGCACCCGGGGGCCTTACGAGCAGTACTTC.

This clonotype was found a few times. The chain combines TRBV6-6 with TRBJ2-3, with TRBD2 identical over 10 bases. The CDR3 totals 15 residues. Looked up from germline, CDR1 is MNHNY and CDR2 is SVGAGI (reference sequence). Losses at the gene ends were 6 bases for V and 5 bases for J; bases not matched to a gene: 8. The CDR3 loop reads CASSRSGGAGDTQYF. CDR3 DNA: TGTGCCAGCAGCCGGAGCGGGGGGGCCGGAGATACGCAGTATTTT.

The rearrangement uses TRBV7-2 and TRBJ1-3; D might be TRBD1 (5 bases). Trimming took off 0 bases at V and 3 bases at J, with 12 bases between the two ends. Germline-derived CDR1 and CDR2 are SGHTA and FQGNSA. The CDR3 spans 16 residues. CDR3 nucleotides: TGTGCCAGCAGCTTAGCGTCCGGGGGGGGTGGAAACACCATATATTTT. This translates into CASSLASGGGGNTIYF.

Notes on this clonotype: Compared with germline, one end of the junction differs, possibly owing to a read error. The chain uses TRBV12-3 or TRBV12-4 and TRBJ2-3; 9 positions agree with TRBD2. This CDR3 spans 16 amino acids. The CDR3 DNA sequence: TGTGCCAGCAGTCTGACTAGCGGATCGAGCACAGATGCGCAGTATTTT. This gives the protein CASSLTSGSSTDAQYF.

The gene calls are TRBV7-9 and TRBJ2-2, with D perhaps TRBD1 (6 bases). The CDR3 runs 19 residues. Trimming shortened V by 2 bases and J by 6 bases, and 25 bases separated the two germline ends. Germline V gene lookup returns CDR1 SEHNR and CDR2 FQNEAQ (reference sequence). The CDR3 DNA reads TGTGCCAGCAGCTTACCCCGTTTCAGAGACAGGTCATCACCCGGGGAGCTGTTTTTT. This encodes CASSLPRFRDRSSPGELFF.

The rearrangement joins TRBV12-3 or TRBV12-4 to TRBJ2-5; tentative D call: TRBD2 (5 bases). Trimming pared 2 bases from V and 7 bases from J, leaving 14 bases between. The CDR3 totals 14 residues. The CDR3 DNA reads as TGTGCCAGCAGTTTACCGGGAATAAAGGGGACCCAGTACTTC. Translated, it gives CASSLPGIKGTQYF.

This clonotype was found a few times. The chain is built from TRBV7-8 and TRBJ2-7; D unclear. Trimming removed 5 bases at V and 0 bases at J, with 14 bases between. This CDR3 is built from 15 residues. Germline assignment: CDR1 SGHVS and CDR2 FQNEAQ. The CDR3 DNA reads as TGTGCCAGCAGCCCCGAATCGTACAGCTCCTACGAGCAGTACTTC. Residues: CASSPESYSSYEQYF.

A word on this clonotype: One end of the junction varies from germline; a read error may be responsible. CDR3 region: CAGSSGLAQETQYF. DNA for the CDR3: TGTGCCGGCAGCTCGGGACTAGCCCAAGAGACCCAGTACTTC. V is TRBV7-9 and J is TRBJ2-5; 9 bases map to TRBD2. There are 14 residues in the CDR3. Per germline, CDR1 SEHNR and CDR2 FQNEAQ (reference sequence).

This clonotype was counted only a few times. The V gene is TRBV20-1, the J gene TRBJ2-3; D not resolved. Trimming shortened V by 5 bases and J by 3 bases, and 3 bases separated the two germline ends. Germline lookup yields CDR1 DFQATT and CDR2 SNEGSKA (reference sequence). The CDR3 consists of 10 residues. CDR3 sequence reads: CSALTDTQYF. The CDR3 nucleotides read TGCAGTGCTCTGACAGATACGCAGTATTTT.

The V gene is TRBV7-2, the J gene TRBJ2-1; possibly TRBD1 or TRBD2 for D (5 bases each). The germline V and J ends were trimmed by 5 bases and 0 bases, with 20 bases remaining between them. This CDR3 is built from 18 residues. Germline V gives CDR1 SGHTA, CDR2 FQGNSA. The CDR3 region has the DNA TGTGCCAGCAGCCCGAGGGGTGGAGCGGAGAGCTCCTACAATGAGCAGTTCTTC. This translates into CASSPRGGAESSYNEQFF. The variable domain in full, with the rest retrieved from reference TRBV7-2 and TRBJ2-1, is GAGVSQSPSNKVTEKGKDVELRCDPISGHTALYWYRQSLGQGLEFLIYFQGNSAPDKSGLPSDRFSAERTGGSVSTLTIQRTQQEDSAVYLCASSPRGGAESSYNEQFFGPGTRLTVL.

V and J are TRBV18 and TRBJ2-2; D unresolved. Germline CDR1 and CDR2: KGHSH and LQKENI. The ends were cut back, 5 bases at V and 1 base at J, with 8 bases in the middle. The length of the CDR3 is 14 residues. The CDR3 region is CASSATRNTGELFF. CDR3 bases: TGTGCCAGCTCAGCTACCAGGAACACCGGGGAGCTGTTTTTT.

In DNA form, the CDR3 reads TGTGCCAGCAGAATGACAGGGACCTGCGAGCAGTACTTC. This codes for CASRMTGTCEQYF. The chain has TRBV28 and TRBJ2-7, with 7 nucleotides matching TRBD1. CDR1 is MDHEN and CDR2 is SYDVKM in the germline V gene. V was pared by 6 bases and J by 6 bases, with 8 bases of the junction left unmatched. This CDR3 has 13 amino acids. Filled out from reference TRBV28 and TRBJ2-7, the complete variable domain reads DVKVTQSSRYLVKRTGEKVFLECVQDMDHENMFWYRQDPGLGLRLIYFSYDVKMKEKGDIPEGYSVSREKKERFSLILESASTNQTSMYLCASRMTGTCEQYFGPGTRLTVT.

The chain uses TRBV7-9 and TRBJ1-5, with D uncertain. Germline CDR1 reads SEHNR; CDR2 reads FQNEAQ (reference sequence). The CDR3 contains 14 residues. V lost 4 bases and J lost 4, with 11 bases in between. CDR3 coding DNA: TGTGCCAGCAGCTCCCAAACAGTGAATCAGCCCCAGCATTTT. This translates into CASSSQTVNQPQHF.

This clonotype was seen only a few times. One end of the junction does not line up with germline, which may come from a read error. The chain uses TRBV5-1 and TRBJ1-5; D possibly corresponds to TRBD1 (6 bases). Germline V gives CDR1 SGHRS, CDR2 YFSETQ. This CDR3 contains 14 residues. CDR3 nucleotide sequence: TGCGCCAGTTTTCGGGGGGCGAGCAATCGGCCCCAGCATTTT. Translation: CASFRGASNRPQHF.

This sequence joins TRBV4-1 and TRBJ2-7; 7 bases match TRBD1. Unmatched junction bases numbered 7, after V lost 1 base and J lost 4 bases. The CDR3 consists of 15 residues. CDR1 is MGHRA, CDR2 YSYEKL, per germline. The CDR3, as DNA: TGCGCCAGCAGCCAAGTCGTGGACAGGAGTTACGAGCAGTACTTC. It is translated as CASSQVVDRSYEQYF.

This clonotype has a handful of counts. The rearrangement joins TRBV20-1 to TRBJ2-1; D possibly corresponds to TRBD2 (5 bases). Per germline, CDR1 DFQATT and CDR2 SNEGSKA (reference sequence). This CDR3 contains 13 residues. V was cut by 2 bases and J by 6 bases, with 11 bases left in between. CDR3 amino acids: CSARFFGVNEQFF. For the CDR3, the DNA is TGCAGTGCTAGATTTTTCGGGGTCAATGAGCAGTTCTTC.

This clonotype was detected only a few times. The gene calls are TRBV7-3 and TRBJ2-3, with D perhaps matching TRBD1 or TRBD2 (6 bases each). The length of the CDR3 is 14 residues. The germline CDR1 and CDR2 sequences are SGHTA and FQGTGA. Trimming removed 2 bases at V and 4 bases at J, with 10 bases between. CDR3 coding DNA: TGTGCCAGCAGCTTACTCGGGGGCCCAGATACGCAGTATTTT. It translates to CASSLLGGPDTQYF.

As to this clonotype: A much more abundant neighbour one base away suggests this may be a read error. The chain recombines TRBV4-1 with TRBJ2-7; 8 bases map to TRBD1. Germline CDR1 is MGHRA and CDR2 is YSYEKL. The CDR3 is made up of 15 amino acids. The junction had 4 bases not matched to a gene; V was cut back by 0 bases and J by 3 bases. CDR3 protein: CASSQDPGGCYEQYF. The CDR3 region has the DNA TGCGCCAGCAGCCAAGACCCAGGGGGCTGCTACGAGCAGTACTTC.

This clonotype was counted at least ten times. The V gene is TRBV12-3 or TRBV12-4, the J gene TRBJ2-3; D gene unclear. This CDR3 region has 13 residues. V was shortened by 6 bases and J by 0 bases, with 7 bases between the two germline ends. Here the CDR3 reads CASRKTSTDTQYF. The CDR3 region has the DNA TGTGCCAGCAGGAAGACTAGCACAGATACGCAGTATTTT.

This clonotype appeared a single time. V and J are TRBV7-9 and TRBJ2-1; TRBD2 agrees at 10 bases. This CDR3 comprises 16 residues. Trimming at V came to 5 bases and at J to 9 bases, leaving 13 bases not matched to a gene. Germline CDR1 SEHNR, CDR2 FQNEAQ (reference sequence). CDR3 amino acids: CASSTSLAGAPLEQFF. DNA of the CDR3: TGTGCCAGCAGCACCTCTCTAGCGGGAGCCCCTCTTGAGCAGTTCTTC.

J is TRBJ1-4 and V is TRBV5-1; the D gene is possibly TRBD1 (6 bases). Looked up from germline, CDR1 is SGHRS and CDR2 is YFSETQ. V lost 0 bases, J lost 4 bases, and 10 bases lay in between. This CDR3 spans 15 amino acids. The chain's CDR3 is CASSLGGHLNEKLFF. The CDR3 DNA sequence: TGCGCCAGCAGCTTGGGGGGACACCTTAATGAAAAACTGTTTTTT.

This clonotype was counted only a few times. The chain has TRBV5-1 and TRBJ2-3; 7 bases agree with TRBD2. CDR1 SGHRS and CDR2 YFSETQ come from the germline V gene. V was clipped by 0 bases and J by 6 bases; unmatched bases: 7. The CDR3 consists of 15 residues. The CDR3 DNA follows: TGCGCCAGCAGCTTGGCCGGGACTACCTGGGATACGCAGTATTTT. It is translated as CASSLAGTTWDTQYF.

The J gene is TRBJ1-3, the V gene TRBV4-1; a possible D gene is TRBD1 (6 bases). The CDR3 length is 15 residues. In germline, CDR1 is MGHRA, CDR2 YSYEKL. Deletions cut 4 bases from V and 0 bases from J, with 10 bases between. In nucleotides, the CDR3 is TGCGCCAGCAGCCCGGGGGCCTCCTCTGGAAACACCATATATTTT. It translates to CASSPGASSGNTIYF.

The rearrangement uses TRBV5-1 and TRBJ2-7; 10 nucleotides line up with TRBD1. The ends lost 3 bases at V and 5 bases at J; junction bases unmatched: 14. Looked up from germline, CDR1 is SGHRS and CDR2 is YFSETQ. The length of the CDR3 is 17 residues. DNA for the CDR3: TGCGCCAGCAGCTGGACAGGGGGAGTCGGACAATCCCACGAGCAGTACTTC. Translated: CASSWTGGVGQSHEQYF.